This TCR beta chain was sequenced for a study of PD-L1 blockade in urothelial cancer. The CDR3 contains 13 residues. The germline V gene encodes CDR1 GTSNPN and CDR2 SVGIG (reference sequence). Trimming removed 2 bases from V and 6 bases from J, with 14 bases in between. Data came from immunoSEQ multiplex PCR; TCRdb stores just in-frame clones and leaves some out. The sample shows approximately 32,000 clones, 75% to 85% of them seen only once. The sample in question was PBMCs, obtained around atezolizumab (anti-PD-L1) treatment. This clonotype was sampled from a man aged 55 to 70 with urothelial cancer. This chain uses TRBV30 with TRBJ2-7; possibly TRBD1 for D (7 bases). DNA of the CDR3: TGTGCCTGGAGTCCCCAGGGGGGAACCGAGCAGTACTTC. It translates to CAWSPQGGTEQYF. Combining the CDR3 with reference TRBV30 and TRBJ2-7 gives the whole variable domain SQTIHQWPATLVQPVGSPLSLECTVEGTSNPNLYWYRQAAGRGLQLLFYSVGIGQISSEVPQNLSASRPQDRQFILSSKKLLLSDSGFYLCAWSPQGGTEQYFGPGTRLTVT.